This T cell receptor beta chain appears in the sequencing data of a study of chemoradiotherapy in HPV16-positive cancers. Across the study: Functional T-cell assays on a couple of HPV16-positive patients' cells defined candidate HPV-specific clones and common TCR motifs. General study points: During treatment, candidate HPV-specific clones and E7-related motifs expanded in tumor. HPV-specific T cells were functionally defined from only a couple of HPV16-positive patients.

Profiled with immunoSEQ multiplex PCR; TCRdb holds only in-frame clones, not every one. Of around 16,000 clones listed, 79% are singletons. Details on this clone: The antigen remains undetermined.

Germline loops: CDR1 SGHRS, CDR2 YFSETQ. The CDR3 extends over 14 amino acids. Trimming took off 2 bases at V and 2 bases at J, with 8 bases between the two ends. Repeated repertoire sampling spanned the course of chemoradiotherapy. This specimen was acquired from a patient who underwent chemoradiotherapy. The V gene is TRBV5-1, the J gene TRBJ1-5; D not resolved. This receptor was identified in a human donor with HPV-associated anogenital cancer. CDR3 nucleotides: TGCGCCAGCAGCTTTGCAGGCGGCAATCAGCCCCAGCATTTT. As protein: CASSFAGGNQPQHF.